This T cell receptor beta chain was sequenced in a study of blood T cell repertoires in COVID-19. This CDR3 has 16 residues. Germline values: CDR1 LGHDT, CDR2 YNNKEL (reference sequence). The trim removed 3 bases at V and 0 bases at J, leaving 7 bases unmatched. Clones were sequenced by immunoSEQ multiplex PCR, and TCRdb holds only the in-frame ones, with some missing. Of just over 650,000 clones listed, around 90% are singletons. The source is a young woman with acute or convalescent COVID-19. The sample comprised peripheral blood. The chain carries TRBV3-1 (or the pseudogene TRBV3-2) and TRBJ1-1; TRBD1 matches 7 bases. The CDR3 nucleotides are TGTGCCAGCAGCCACCCCACAGGGGAAATGAACACTGAAGCTTTCTTT. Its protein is CASSHPTGEMNTEAFF.